The clone carrying this T cell receptor (beta chain) was observed at least ten times. The antigen remains undetermined. This sample was taken from a study of spatial heterogeneity in lung cancer. With V trimmed by 2 bases and J by 5 bases, 2 bases remained unmatched. Germline V CDR1 and CDR2: LGHDT, YNNKEL (reference sequence). The CDR3 covers 14 residues. Overall study findings and caveats: How many expanded intratumoral alpha and beta TCRs were present tracked the tumor mutation count, which was a count of nonsynonymous mutations. Counts of ubiquitous and regional expanded TCRs tracked ubiquitous and regional nonsynonymous mutations, respectively.

Via MiXCR, TCRdb re-called the 5' RACE reads, giving one row per CDR3 protein. The sample lists fewer than 8,500 distinct CDR3 sequences, 6.5% to 8.5% seen once, with around 17% in the top ten. Time point in this sample: sample taken at primary tumor resection. This receptor was obtained from a female donor with early-stage non-small cell lung cancer. The source was lung tumor tissue, collected at surgery. The V call is TRBV3-1, the J call TRBJ2-1; 8 bases agree with TRBD2. This CDR3 reads CASSQSGSNNEQFF. In DNA form, the CDR3 reads TGTGCCAGCAGCCAAAGCGGGAGCAACAATGAGCAGTTCTTC.